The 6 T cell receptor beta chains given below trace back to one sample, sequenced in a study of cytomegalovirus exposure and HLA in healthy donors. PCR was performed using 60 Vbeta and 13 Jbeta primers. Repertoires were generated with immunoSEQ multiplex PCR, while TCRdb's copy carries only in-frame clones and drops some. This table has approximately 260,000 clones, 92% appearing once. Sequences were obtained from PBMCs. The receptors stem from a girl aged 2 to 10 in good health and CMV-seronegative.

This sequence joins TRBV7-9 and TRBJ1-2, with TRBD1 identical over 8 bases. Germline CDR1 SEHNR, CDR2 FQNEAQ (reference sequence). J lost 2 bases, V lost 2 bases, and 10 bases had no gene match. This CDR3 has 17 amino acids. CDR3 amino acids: CASSLTLGQGLNYGYTF. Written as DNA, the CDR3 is TGTGCCAGCAGCTTAACCCTAGGACAGGGATTAAACTATGGCTACACCTTC.

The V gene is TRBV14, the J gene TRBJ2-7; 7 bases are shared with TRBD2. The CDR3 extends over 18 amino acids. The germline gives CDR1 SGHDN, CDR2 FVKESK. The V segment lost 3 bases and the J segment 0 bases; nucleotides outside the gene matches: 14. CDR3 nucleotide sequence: TGTGCCAGCAGCCAGACATACCCTGGGGCTAGCGGCTCCTACGAGCAGTACTTC. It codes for CASSQTYPGASGSYEQYF.

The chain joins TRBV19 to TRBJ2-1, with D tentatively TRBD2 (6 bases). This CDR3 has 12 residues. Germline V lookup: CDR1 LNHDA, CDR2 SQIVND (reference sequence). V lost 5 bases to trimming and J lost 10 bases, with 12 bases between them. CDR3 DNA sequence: TGTGCCAGTAGTGGGGGGAGGAGGGAGCAGTTCTTC. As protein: CASSGGRREQFF.

The CDR3 sequence: CARVGLNSRGYTF. As DNA, the CDR3 is TGTGCCAGGGTCGGACTGAACTCCCGGGGCTACACCTTC. This sequence joins TRBV2 and TRBJ1-2, with no clear D. Per the germline V gene, CDR1 is SNHLY and CDR2 is FYNNEI. CDR3 length equals 13 residues. V lost 9 bases and J lost 8, with 19 bases in between.

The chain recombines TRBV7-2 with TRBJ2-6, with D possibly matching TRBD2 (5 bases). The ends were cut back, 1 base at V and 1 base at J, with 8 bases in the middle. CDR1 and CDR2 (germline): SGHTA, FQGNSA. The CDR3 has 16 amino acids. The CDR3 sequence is CASSLVPGSGANVLTF. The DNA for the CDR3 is TGTGCCAGCAGCTTAGTTCCGGGGTCTGGGGCCAACGTCCTGACTTTC.

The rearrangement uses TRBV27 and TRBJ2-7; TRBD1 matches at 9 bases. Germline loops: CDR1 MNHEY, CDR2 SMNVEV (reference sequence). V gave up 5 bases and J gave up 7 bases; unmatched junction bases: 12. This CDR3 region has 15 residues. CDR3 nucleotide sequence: TGTGCCAGCAGTAAAGGACAGGGGAGTGGGGGAGAGCAGTACTTC. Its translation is CASSKGQGSGGEQYF.